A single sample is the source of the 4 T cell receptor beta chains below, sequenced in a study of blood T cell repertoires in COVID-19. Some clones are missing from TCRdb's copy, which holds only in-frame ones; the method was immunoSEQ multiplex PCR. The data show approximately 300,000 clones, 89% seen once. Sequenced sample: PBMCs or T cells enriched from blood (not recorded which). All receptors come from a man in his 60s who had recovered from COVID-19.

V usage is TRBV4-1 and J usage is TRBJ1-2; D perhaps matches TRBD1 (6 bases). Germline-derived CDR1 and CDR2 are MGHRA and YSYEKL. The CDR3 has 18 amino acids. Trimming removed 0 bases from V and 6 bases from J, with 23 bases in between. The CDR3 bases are TGCGCCAGCAGCCAAGAGTTTTATCGGGGGGCCGCGGGAGATGGCTACACCTTC. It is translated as CASSQEFYRGAAGDGYTF.

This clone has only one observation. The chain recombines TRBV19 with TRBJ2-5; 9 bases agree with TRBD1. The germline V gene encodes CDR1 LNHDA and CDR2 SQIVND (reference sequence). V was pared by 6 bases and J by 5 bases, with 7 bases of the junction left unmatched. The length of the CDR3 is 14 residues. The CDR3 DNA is TGTGCCAGTAGGAAAACAGGGGGCGAGGAGACCCAGTACTTC. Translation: CASRKTGGEETQYF. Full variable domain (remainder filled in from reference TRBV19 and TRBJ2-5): DGGITQSPKYLFRKEGQNVTLSCEQNLNHDAMYWYRQDPGQGLRLIYYSQIVNDFQKGDIAEGYSVSREKKESFPLTVTSAQKNPTAFYLCASRKTGGEETQYFGPGTRLLVL.

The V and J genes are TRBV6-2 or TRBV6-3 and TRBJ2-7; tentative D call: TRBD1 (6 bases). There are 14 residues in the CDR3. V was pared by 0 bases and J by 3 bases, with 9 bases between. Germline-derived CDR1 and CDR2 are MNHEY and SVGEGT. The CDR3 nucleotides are TGTGCCAGCAGTTACTCCACAGGGAACTACGAGCAGTACTTC. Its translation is CASSYSTGNYEQYF.

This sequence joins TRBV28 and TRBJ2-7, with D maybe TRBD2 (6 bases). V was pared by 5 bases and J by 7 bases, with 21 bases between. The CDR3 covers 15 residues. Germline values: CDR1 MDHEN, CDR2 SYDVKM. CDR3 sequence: CASSETGLLSPEQYF. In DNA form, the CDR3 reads TGTGCCAGCAGTGAGACGGGACTCCTTTCTCCGGAGCAGTACTTC.